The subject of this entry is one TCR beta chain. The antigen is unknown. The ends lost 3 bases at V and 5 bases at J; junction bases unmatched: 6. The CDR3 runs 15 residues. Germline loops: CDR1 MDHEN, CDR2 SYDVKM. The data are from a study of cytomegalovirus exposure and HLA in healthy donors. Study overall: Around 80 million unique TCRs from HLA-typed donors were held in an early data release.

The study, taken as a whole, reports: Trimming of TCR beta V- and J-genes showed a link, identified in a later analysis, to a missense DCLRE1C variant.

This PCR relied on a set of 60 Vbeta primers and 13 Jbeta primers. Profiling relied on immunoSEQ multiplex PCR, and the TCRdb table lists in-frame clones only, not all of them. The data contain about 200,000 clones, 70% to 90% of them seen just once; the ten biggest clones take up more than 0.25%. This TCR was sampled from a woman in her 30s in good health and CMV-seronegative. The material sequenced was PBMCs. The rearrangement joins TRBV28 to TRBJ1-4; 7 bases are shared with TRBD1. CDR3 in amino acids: CASSFLTGVNEKLFF. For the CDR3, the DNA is TGTGCCAGCAGTTTCTTAACAGGGGTAAATGAAAAACTGTTTTTT.